The clone carrying this TCR beta chain was seen a few times. TCRdb fed the 5' RACE reads into MiXCR, producing one record per CDR3 protein. Counted here are approximately 410,000 distinct CDR3 sequences, 20% to 30% occurring once; the ten biggest clones make up over 10%. This CDR3 region has 14 residues. The germline gives CDR1 MNHEY, CDR2 SVGAGI. Trimming at V came to 6 bases and at J to 4 bases, leaving 4 bases not matched to a gene. The entry originates in a study of T-cell memory formation after mild COVID-19. The rearrangement uses TRBV6-5 and TRBJ2-5, with 11 bases aligning to TRBD1. The receptor comes from an adult woman who had mild COVID-19 (a few samples of this study predate the infection). Cell type and time point are not known. The material sequenced was PBMCs or a T cell subset sorted from them (not recorded which). The CDR3 region has the DNA TGTGCCAGCAGGGCGGACAGGGGGCTAGAGACCCAGTACTTC. This encodes CASRADRGLETQYF.